The T cell receptor (beta chain) under discussion was sequenced for a study of T cell changes during pregnancy in multiple sclerosis. Trimming cost V 3 bases and J 6 bases; bases outside gene matches: 9. Germline CDR1 is SGHVS and CDR2 is FQNEAQ. This CDR3 has 16 amino acids. The repertoire was sequenced with immunoSEQ multiplex PCR; TCRdb's copy has only in-frame clones and lacks some. The top ten clones hold around 0.56% of a sample with over 50,000 clones, 92% of them seen once. Sequencing used CD4+ T cells from peripheral blood mononuclear cells, obtained after pregnancy. The sequence was collected from a female donor with multiple sclerosis, enrolled in a pregnancy study. The chain carries TRBV7-8 and TRBJ2-1; 9 nucleotides line up with TRBD2. The CDR3 DNA reads as TGTGCCAGCAGCTTCCTGTCCGGGACTAGCAGCAATGAGCAGTTCTTC. Residues: CASSFLSGTSSNEQFF.